Each of the 14 T cell receptor beta chains below was sequenced from the same sample in a study of CD8+ T cells in alopecia areata. Extraction of RNA preceded its reverse transcription into cDNA, which served as the sequencing template. Method: immunoSEQ multiplex PCR; TCRdb's copy keeps in-frame clones and lacks some. The data show roughly 140,000 clones, around half seen once. Here the sequenced sample was CD8+ T cells sorted from blood, taken at week 0. The receptors originated from a human donor with alopecia areata.

The CDR3 DNA reads as TGCAGCGTTCTCCCGGGACACTCCTATGGCTACACCTTC. Translating gives CSVLPGHSYGYTF. V and J are TRBV29-1 and TRBJ1-2; a weak D match, TRBD1 (6 bases). This CDR3 region has 13 residues. CDR1 SQVTM and CDR2 ANQGSEA come from the germline V gene. Trimming shortened V by 5 bases and J by 4 bases, and 14 bases separated the two germline ends. The entire variable domain, with the rest obtained from reference TRBV29-1 and TRBJ1-2, is as follows: SAVISQKPSRDICQRGTSLTIQCQVDSQVTMMFWYRQQPGQSLTLIATANQGSEATYESGFVIDKFPISRPNLTFSTLTVSNMSPEDSSIYLCSVLPGHSYGYTFGSGTRLTVV.

This CDR3 reads CASSQAPYEQYF. CDR3 coding DNA: TGCGCCAGCAGCCAAGCGCCCTACGAGCAGTACTTC. This chain links TRBV4-1 with TRBJ2-7; D not resolved. This CDR3 is 12 amino acids long. Trimming pared 1 base from V and 2 bases from J, leaving 3 bases between. Looked up from germline, CDR1 is MGHRA and CDR2 is YSYEKL.

The rearrangement uses TRBV6-6 and TRBJ2-1; D unclear. Per germline, CDR1 MNHNY and CDR2 SVGAGI (reference sequence). The V end lost 8 bases, the J end lost 12 bases, and 8 bases lay between the germline ends. This CDR3 is built from 9 residues. The CDR3 loop reads CASGFGQFF. CDR3 nucleotides: TGTGCCAGCGGCTTCGGGCAGTTCTTC.

The CDR3 sequence is CASSASSGGSEELFF. The CDR3 nucleotides read TGTGCCAGCAGCGCATCTAGCGGGGGGTCCGAGGAGCTGTTTTTT. V and J are TRBV9 and TRBJ2-2, with 11 positions matching TRBD2. Germline CDR1 is SGDLS and CDR2 is YYNGEE. Unmatched junction bases numbered 8, after V lost 3 bases and J lost 10 bases. The CDR3 runs 15 residues. Complete variable domain (other parts from reference TRBV9 and TRBJ2-2): DSGVTQTPKHLITATGQRVTLRCSPRSGDLSVYWYQQSLDQGLQFLIQYYNGEERAKGNILERFSAQQFPDLHSELNLSSLELGDSALYFCASSASSGGSEELFFGEGSRLTVL.

The rearrangement joins TRBV5-8 to TRBJ1-2, with D unclear. The CDR3 is made up of 15 amino acids. The V and J ends lost 0 bases and 6 bases respectively, with 15 bases between them. Germline V gene data show CDR1 as SGHTS and CDR2 as YDEGEE. The CDR3 region has the DNA TGTGCCAGCAGCTTGGGTGTTTGGGCCAAGGATGGCTACACCTTC. Translation: CASSLGVWAKDGYTF.

Here the CDR3 reads CASSPNEKLFF. The CDR3 DNA reads TGCGCCAGCAGTCCAAATGAAAAACTGTTTTTT. The chain couples TRBV23-1 to TRBJ1-4; D is ambiguous. TRBV23-1 is an ORF for which the function is uncertain. The V end lost 4 bases, the J end lost 5 bases, and 2 bases lay between the germline ends. The CDR3 spans 11 residues.

The J gene is TRBJ2-1, the V gene TRBV30; tentatively, D is TRBD1 (6 bases). CDR3 length: 13 residues. From germline, CDR1 is GTSNPN and CDR2 SVGIG (reference sequence). Trimming shortened V by 2 bases and J by 4 bases, and 9 bases separated the two germline ends. CDR3 DNA: TGTGCCTGGAGTTCAACAGGGTACAATGAGCAGTTCTTC. Its translation: CAWSSTGYNEQFF.

The rearrangement joins TRBV12-5 to TRBJ1-2; no firm D call. V lost 4 bases and J lost 0, with 12 bases in between. This CDR3 is 15 amino acids long. CDR1 and CDR2 from the germline V gene are LGHNT and FRNRAP. CDR3 in amino acids: CASGSPTGTNYGYTF. The CDR3 DNA follows: TGTGCTAGTGGTTCACCAACGGGGACTAACTATGGCTACACCTTC.

J is TRBJ2-5 and V is TRBV30; possibly TRBD2 for D (7 bases). Trimming removed 5 bases from V and 7 bases from J, with 8 bases in between. The germline V gene encodes CDR1 GTSNPN and CDR2 SVGIG (reference sequence). The CDR3 consists of 10 residues. The CDR3, as DNA: TGTGCCTGGGGGGGGGCGACCCAGTACTTC. Translation: CAWGGATQYF.

The rearrangement uses TRBV6-6 and TRBJ2-7, with 10 bases fitting TRBD2. Unmatched junction bases numbered 2, after V lost 0 bases and J lost 3 bases. CDR3 length equals 15 residues. Germline CDR1 is MNHNY and CDR2 is SVGAGI (reference sequence). CDR3 protein: CASSYSASGGYEQYF. The CDR3 DNA follows: TGTGCCAGCAGTTACTCGGCTAGCGGGGGCTACGAGCAGTACTTC.

J is TRBJ1-5 and V is TRBV5-6, with unresolved D. V was shortened by 0 bases and J by 2 bases, with 6 bases between the two germline ends. CDR3 length: 14 residues. In germline, CDR1 is SGHDT, CDR2 YYEEEE. CDR3: CASSLGVGNQPQHF. The CDR3 DNA is TGTGCCAGCAGCTTGGGAGTAGGCAATCAGCCCCAGCATTTT. The variable domain in full, completed from reference TRBV5-6 and TRBJ1-5, reads DAGVTQSPTHLIKTRGQQVTLRCSPKSGHDTVSWYQQALGQGPQFIFQYYEEEERQRGNFPDRFSGHQFPNYSSELNVNALLLGDSALYLCASSLGVGNQPQHFGDGTRLSIL.

This chain joins TRBV30 and TRBJ1-1; D remains unclear. The CDR3 spans 13 residues. The V end was cut by 2 bases, the J end by 1 base, with 8 bases between. Germline V lookup: CDR1 GTSNPN, CDR2 SVGIG (reference sequence). In DNA, the CDR3 is TGTGCCTGGAGTCCGACAAAGAACACTGAAGCTTTCTTT. Translation: CAWSPTKNTEAFF.

This chain connects TRBV25-1 to TRBJ1-1; tentatively, D is TRBD1 (5 bases). Germline-derived CDR1 and CDR2 are MGHDK and SYGVNS. V was cut by 4 bases and J by 1 base, with 7 bases left in between. CDR3 size: 13 residues. CDR3 in amino acids: CASSGGENTEAFF. The CDR3 nucleotides are TGTGCCAGCAGTGGAGGGGAGAACACTGAAGCTTTCTTT. The variable domain in full, completed from reference TRBV25-1 and TRBJ1-1, reads EADIYQTPRYLVIGTGKKITLECSQTMGHDKMYWYQQDPGMELHLIHYSYGVNSTEKGDLSSESTVSRIRTEHFPLTLESARPSHTSQYLCASSGGENTEAFFGQGTRLTVV.

The chain links TRBV29-1 to TRBJ1-1; D is uncertain. V was cut by 4 bases and J by 6 bases, with 15 bases left in between. From germline, CDR1 is SQVTM and CDR2 ANQGSEA. This CDR3 has 13 residues. The CDR3, as DNA: TGCAGCGTTGTCCATCCCGTAGAACCTGAAGCTTTCTTT. Its translation: CSVVHPVEPEAFF.